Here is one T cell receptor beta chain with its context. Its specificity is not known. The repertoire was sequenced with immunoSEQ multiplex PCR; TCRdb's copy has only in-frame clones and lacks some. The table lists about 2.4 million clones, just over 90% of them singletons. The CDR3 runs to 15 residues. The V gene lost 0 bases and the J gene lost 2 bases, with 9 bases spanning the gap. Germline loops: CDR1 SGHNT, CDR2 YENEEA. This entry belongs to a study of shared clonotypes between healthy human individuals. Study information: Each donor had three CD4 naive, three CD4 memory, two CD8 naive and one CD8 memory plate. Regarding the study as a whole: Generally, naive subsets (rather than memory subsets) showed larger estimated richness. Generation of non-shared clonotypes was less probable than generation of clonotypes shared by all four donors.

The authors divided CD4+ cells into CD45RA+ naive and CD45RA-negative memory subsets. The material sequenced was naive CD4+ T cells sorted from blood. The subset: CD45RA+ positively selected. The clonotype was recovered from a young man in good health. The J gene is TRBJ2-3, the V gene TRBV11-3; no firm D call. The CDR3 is CASSLEGSNTDTQYF. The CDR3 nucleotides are TGTGCCAGCAGCTTAGAGGGTAGTAACACAGATACGCAGTATTTT.